These T cell receptor beta chains were read from a single sample in a study of identical twins. TCRdb independently ran MiXCR on the 5' RACE reads; one entry per CDR3 protein. This sample has roughly 720,000 distinct CDR3 sequences; around a sixth occur once, and the top ten carry around 14%. These data were likewise used in another study, on T cells expressing NK-cell markers.

Material for sequencing was PBMCs. The receptors derive from a woman between 18 and 30 years old in good health. Both conserved end residues are part of each CDR3.

15 | TRBV20-1 | CSARGVAGEPDTQYF
13 | TRBV10-1 | CASKGQNTGELFF
14 | TRBV20-1 | CSARKSLALGEQFF
15 | TRBV12-3/TRBV12-4 | CASSQDRVNTDTQYF
14 | TRBV6-5 | CASSYAIMNTEAFF
14 | TRBV18 | CASFSRRRTGELFF
16 | TRBV5-1 | CASSLARGGMNTEAFF
13 | TRBV3-1 | CASSQVPGREAFF
15 | TRBV20-1 | CSASLWDRYNDEQFF
12 | TRBV29-1 | CSVAGQDETQYF
13 | TRBV15 | CATSRDELETQYF
18 | TRBV5-7 | CASSRGTRDSPGANVLTF
16 | TRBV5-1 | CASSLTSRVVTGELFF
16 | TRBV7-9 | CASSLVVGIYSYEQYF
17 | TRBV6-5 | CASSYSISGQGDNEQFF
15 | TRBV11-2 | CASSYRGYPQETQYF
16 | TRBV25-1 | CASRGWGRFSYNEQFF
15 | TRBV12-3/TRBV12-4 | CASRPTGRRTYEQYF
12 | TRBV12-3/TRBV12-4 | CASRGGGAEQYF
15 | TRBV7-8 | CASSFLAGGQSGQYF
12 | TRBV6-1 | CASSGYRVGAFF
17 | TRBV4-3 | CASSQDFWWRGIYEQYF
16 | TRBV5-1 | CASSLKAGTGVEEAFF
14 | TRBV7-9 | CASSLVDSTQPQHF
15 | TRBV7-9 | CASGLGTSGNNEQFF
17 | TRBV7-9 | CASSYRPQAGKKWEQYF
12 | TRBV12-3/TRBV12-4 | CASSLYLIEAFF
15 | TRBV5-1 | CASSFTGVNTGELFF
14 | TRBV11-3 | CASSLDLDADTQYF
14 | TRBV19 | CASSRFGVLETQYF
15 | TRBV6-2/TRBV6-3 | CASSNRGANGNEQFF
16 | TRBV27 | CASSSGPGTMTYEQYF
14 | TRBV12-3/TRBV12-4 | CASTTGQGNEKLFF
14 | TRBV5-6 | CASSLGWGRYEQYF
18 | TRBV3-1 | CASSQDGRPLGHTGELFF
13 | TRBV29-1 | CSVEGRVAGELFF
15 | TRBV12-3/TRBV12-4 | CASSPNRGRTGELFF
12 | TRBV20-1 | CSAPDRRDTQYF
13 | TRBV20-1 | CSASTGPNQPQHF
15 | TRBV7-9 | CASSARWGSSYEQYF
12 | TRBV10-3 | CAISRGGQTQYF
14 | TRBV7-3 | CASSDGGANREQFF
16 | TRBV11-2 | CASSSLAGRDTGELFF
13 | TRBV20-1 | CSAGQQDTDTQYF
15 | TRBV25-1 | CASQLAGQYYNEQFF
16 | TRBV24-1 | CATSDSAGANTGELFF
16 | TRBV7-3 | CASSLSAPPNTGELFF
16 | TRBV4-3 | CASSQDSRARVGGYTF
17 | TRBV6-2/TRBV6-3 | CASSYSTRGLAKNIQYF
13 | TRBV7-9 | CASSFTGDQPQHF
12 | TRBV20-1 | CSGSLKGYEQFF
14 | TRBV19 | CASSDPGFGNEQFF
16 | TRBV29-1 | CRPGEGPLSGANVLTF
16 | TRBV12-3/TRBV12-4 | CASSFPAGGVTNEQFF